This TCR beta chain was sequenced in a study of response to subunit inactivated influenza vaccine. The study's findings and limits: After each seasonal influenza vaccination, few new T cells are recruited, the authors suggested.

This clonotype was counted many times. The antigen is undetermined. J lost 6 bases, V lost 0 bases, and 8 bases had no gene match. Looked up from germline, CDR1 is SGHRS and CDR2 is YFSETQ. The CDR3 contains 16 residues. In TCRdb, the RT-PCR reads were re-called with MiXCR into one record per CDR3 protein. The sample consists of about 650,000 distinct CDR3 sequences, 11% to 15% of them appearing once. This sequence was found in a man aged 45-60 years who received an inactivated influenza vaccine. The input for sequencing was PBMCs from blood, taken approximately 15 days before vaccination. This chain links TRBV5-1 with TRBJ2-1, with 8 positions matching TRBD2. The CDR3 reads CASSLALAGIGNEQFF. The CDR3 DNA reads TGCGCCAGCAGCTTGGCTTTAGCGGGGATAGGCAATGAGCAGTTCTTC.